The entry below describes one T cell receptor beta chain. Germline CDR1 reads KGHSH; CDR2 reads LQKENI. With 4 bases clipped from V and 4 bases from J, the junction kept 7 bases outside the gene matches. The CDR3 runs 15 residues. The data derive from a study of T cells in Graves' hyperthyroidism and ophthalmopathy. Study background: Peripheral blood specimens were obtained at initial diagnosis, prior to any treatment.

It was uncontrolled infection, other autoimmune disease, pregnancy or lactation that excluded patients. The authors took PBMCs from over 8.5 ml fresh peripheral blood. Researchers amplified the TCR beta CDR3 regions from RNA transcripts. A first-round RT-PCR of the TCR CDR3 used the HTBI primer set. TCRdb redid the calling of the multiplex PCR reads with MiXCR, one entry per CDR3 protein. The table lists 500,000 to 600,000 distinct CDR3 sequences, 15% to 20% of them singletons. This chain links TRBV18 with TRBJ2-7; 10 bases map to TRBD1. The TCR sequence derives from a man aged 35 to 55 with Graves' ophthalmopathy. The sequenced sample was blood. The CDR3 is CASSLSEDRGYEQYF. DNA for the CDR3: TGTGCCAGCTCACTTAGCGAGGACAGGGGGTACGAGCAGTACTTC.